These T cell receptor beta chains were read from a single sample in a study of metastatic and nonmetastatic thyroid tumors. MiXCR reprocessed the PCR reads for TCRdb. This table holds fewer than 100,000 clones, under 15% found once. Sample: blood. The receptor set was obtained from a female donor with papillary thyroid cancer or a benign thyroid nodule (not recorded which). Some clones in this sample may be carry-over from other donors' samples. The CDR3 runs from the conserved cysteine through the conserved F or W. A D gene is named only where the DNA matches it firmly. Clone size is stated in some rows and not others, as once, few, many or a class when expanded.

TRBV29-1	12	TRBJ1-2	many	NA	CSVATGRHGYTF	TGCAGCGTTGCAACAGGGCGACATGGCTACACCTTC
TRBV19	14	TRBJ2-5	many	NA	CASSISTVQETQYF	TGTGCCAGTAGTATATCGACAGTCCAAGAGACCCAGTACTTC
TRBV5-6	12	TRBJ2-1	many	NA	CASLLSGHEQFF	TGTGCCAGTCTCCTCTCGGGGCATGAGCAGTTCTTC
TRBV4-1	14	TRBJ2-3	few	TRBD2	CASSQGGSGDTQYF	TGCGCCAGCAGCCAAGGTGGTAGCGGGGATACGCAGTATTTT
TRBV4-1	14	TRBJ2-1	many	TRBD1	CASEHGQGRNEQFF	TGCGCCAGCGAACATGGACAGGGCAGGAATGAGCAGTTCTTC
TRBV29-1	15	TRBJ2-2	few	NA	CSAGLRAQGTGELFF	TGCAGCGCTGGTCTTAGGGCGCAAGGCACCGGGGAGCTGTTTTTT
TRBV29-1	14	TRBJ1-6	many	NA	CSVEARETMPPLHF	TGCAGCGTTGAAGCCAGAGAAACAATGCCACCCCTCCACTTT
TRBV30	11	TRBJ1-5	many	NA	CAWSSGEIQHF	TGTGCCTGGAGTTCAGGGGAGATCCAGCATTTT
TRBV28	16	TRBJ2-7	many	TRBD1	CASSSTGGAYHHEQYF	TGTGCCAGCAGTTCTACAGGGGGCGCTTATCACCACGAGCAGTACTTC
TRBV5-1	17	TRBJ2-3	NA	TRBD2	CASSPGLAGGGSGTQYF	TGCGCCAGCAGCCCCGGACTAGCGGGGGGAGGGTCCGGTACGCAGTATTTT
TRBV5-1	15	TRBJ2-1	many	TRBD2	CASSLLAGGVNEQFF	TGCGCCAGCAGCCTCCTAGCGGGGGGGGTCAATGAGCAGTTCTTC
TRBV15	18	TRBJ2-3	many	NA	CATSRDSTGIARTDTQYF	TGTGCCACCAGCAGAGATTCGACGGGCATAGCGAGAACAGATACGCAGTATTTT
TRBV9	15	TRBJ2-1	many	NA	CASSTRGATYNEQFF	TGTGCCAGCAGCACAAGGGGGGCTACCTACAATGAGCAGTTCTTC
TRBV6-1	14	TRBJ1-5	many	TRBD1	CASSGTGEAQPQHF	TGTGCCAGCAGCGGGACAGGGGAAGCTCAGCCCCAGCATTTT
TRBV6-2/TRBV6-3	15	TRBJ2-7	many	NA	CASTDRDTALREQYF	TGTGCCAGCACCGACCGGGACACAGCCCTACGGGAGCAGTACTTC
TRBV5-1	15	TRBJ2-3	many	NA	CASSLQRTSTDTQYF	TGCGCCAGCAGCTTGCAAAGGACTAGCACAGATACGCAGTATTTT
TRBV28	15	TRBJ2-2	few	NA	CASSYETRNNGELFF	TGTGCCAGCAGTTACGAGACCAGGAACAACGGGGAGCTGTTTTTT